The 5 T cell receptor beta chains in this list originate from one sample, sequenced in a study of cytomegalovirus exposure and HLA in healthy donors. PCR involved 60 Vbeta and 13 Jbeta primers. Some clones are missing from TCRdb's copy, which holds only in-frame ones; the method was immunoSEQ multiplex PCR. Altogether some 190,000 clones are present, more than 75% being singletons, with the ten largest covering 1.3%. Sequencing used PBMCs. The receptors derive from a man aged 25-45 years in good health and CMV-seronegative.

The rearrangement uses TRBV5-4 and TRBJ2-1; 8 bases align to TRBD1. The V gene's germline CDR1 is SGHNT and CDR2 YYREEE (reference sequence). The V and J ends lost 5 bases and 14 bases, in that order; junction bases with no gene match: 9. This CDR3 is built from 12 residues. CDR3 DNA sequence: TGTGCCAGCAGTTATTTGCTGGACAGGGAGTTCTTC. Its translation is CASSYLLDREFF.

Only a few counts were recorded for this clone. V and J are TRBV14 and TRBJ1-2, with D possibly TRBD1 on 5 matching bases. The CDR3 is 14 amino acids. Trimming stripped 0 bases from V and 4 bases from J, with 9 bases between. Germline lookup yields CDR1 SGHDN and CDR2 FVKESK. CDR3 protein: CASSQDGGIYGYTF. Written as DNA, the CDR3 is TGTGCCAGCAGCCAAGACGGGGGGATCTATGGCTACACCTTC.

The V and J genes are TRBV18 and TRBJ2-1, with unresolved D. The CDR3 consists of 15 residues. Germline V lookup: CDR1 KGHSH, CDR2 LQKENI. With 1 base removed from V and 8 bases from J, the gap between germline ends came to 15 bases. The CDR3: CASSPRFTVMDEQFF. The CDR3 nucleotides read TGTGCCAGCTCACCACGCTTTACGGTTATGGATGAGCAGTTCTTC.

As concerns this clone: This CDR3 is also generated by other DNA sequences in the sample. The rearrangement joins TRBV5-1 to TRBJ1-6; 9 bases match TRBD1. With 4 bases clipped from V and 7 bases from J, the junction kept 9 bases outside the gene matches. Germline CDR1 reads SGHRS; CDR2 reads YFSETQ. The CDR3 covers 16 residues. The DNA of the CDR3 is TGCGCCAGCAGCACTCGGACAGGGGACGGAAATTCACCCCTCCACTTT. Its protein product is CASSTRTGDGNSPLHF.

The V call is TRBV2, the J call TRBJ1-2; D is perhaps TRBD1 (6 bases). Trimming removed 5 bases from V and 2 bases from J, with 9 bases in between. CDR3 length equals 13 residues. Germline CDR1 SNHLY, CDR2 FYNNEI. CDR3 residues: CASSFTGNYGYTF. CDR3 bases: TGTGCCAGCAGTTTTACAGGGAACTATGGCTACACCTTC. Filled out from reference TRBV2 and TRBJ1-2, the complete variable domain reads EPEVTQTPSHQVTQMGQEVILRCVPISNHLYFYWYRQILGQKVEFLVSFYNNEISEKSEIFDDQFSVERPDGSNFTLKIRSTKLEDSAMYFCASSFTGNYGYTFGSGTRLTVV.